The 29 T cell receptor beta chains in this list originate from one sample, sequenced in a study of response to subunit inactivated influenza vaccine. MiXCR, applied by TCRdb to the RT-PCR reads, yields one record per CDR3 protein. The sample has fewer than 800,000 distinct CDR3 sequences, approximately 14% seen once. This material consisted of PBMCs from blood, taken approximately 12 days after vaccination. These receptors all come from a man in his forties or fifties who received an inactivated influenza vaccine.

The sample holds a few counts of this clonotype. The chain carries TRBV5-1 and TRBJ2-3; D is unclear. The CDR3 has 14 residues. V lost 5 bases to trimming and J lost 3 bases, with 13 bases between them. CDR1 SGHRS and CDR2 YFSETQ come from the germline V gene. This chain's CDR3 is CASRSWGETDTQYF. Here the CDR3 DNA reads TGCGCCAGCAGATCGTGGGGTGAGACAGATACGCAGTATTTT.

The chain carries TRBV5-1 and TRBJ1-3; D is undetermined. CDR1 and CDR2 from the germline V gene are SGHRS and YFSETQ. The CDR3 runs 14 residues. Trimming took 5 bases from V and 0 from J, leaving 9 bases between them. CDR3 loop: CASRETLSGNTIYF. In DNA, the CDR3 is TGCGCCAGCAGAGAGACCCTCTCTGGAAACACCATATATTTT.

CDR3 amino acids: CASSPGTVGDQPQHF. The CDR3 bases are TGTGCCAGCAGCCCGGGGACAGTAGGAGATCAGCCCCAGCATTTT. This rearrangement joins TRBV12-3 or TRBV12-4 to TRBJ1-5, with 7 positions matching TRBD1. The CDR3 extends over 15 amino acids. Losses at the gene ends were 6 bases for V and 5 bases for J; bases not matched to a gene: 10.

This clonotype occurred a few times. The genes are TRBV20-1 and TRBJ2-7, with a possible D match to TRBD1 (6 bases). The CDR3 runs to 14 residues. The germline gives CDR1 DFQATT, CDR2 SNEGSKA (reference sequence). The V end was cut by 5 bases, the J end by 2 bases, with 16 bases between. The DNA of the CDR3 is TGCAGTGCTCCGACCTCAGGGGCTACCTACGAGCAGTACTTC. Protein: CSAPTSGATYEQYF.

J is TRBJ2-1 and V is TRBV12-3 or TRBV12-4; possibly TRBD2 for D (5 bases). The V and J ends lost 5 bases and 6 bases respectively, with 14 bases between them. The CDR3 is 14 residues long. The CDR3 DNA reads TGTGCCAGCAGTCCGGGGATTATCCTCAATGAGCAGTTCTTC. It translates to CASSPGIILNEQFF.

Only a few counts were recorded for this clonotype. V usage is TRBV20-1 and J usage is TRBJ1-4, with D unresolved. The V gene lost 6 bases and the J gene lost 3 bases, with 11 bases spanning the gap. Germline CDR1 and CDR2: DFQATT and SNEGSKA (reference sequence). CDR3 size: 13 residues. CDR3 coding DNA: TGCAGTGCACCTCGGGGATCTAATGAAAAACTGTTTTTT. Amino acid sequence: CSAPRGSNEKLFF.

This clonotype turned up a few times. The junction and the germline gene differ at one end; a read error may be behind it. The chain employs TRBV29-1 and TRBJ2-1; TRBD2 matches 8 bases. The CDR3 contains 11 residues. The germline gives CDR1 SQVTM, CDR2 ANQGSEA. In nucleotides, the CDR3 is TGCAGCGTCTTCCAGAGCGGGGGATTTTACTTC. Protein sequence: CSVFQSGGFYF.

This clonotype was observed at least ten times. The CDR3 DNA is TGTGCCAGCAGCTTAGAGACTAGCGCCAGGAATGAGCAGTTCTTC. Translated, it gives CASSLETSARNEQFF. J is TRBJ2-1 and V is TRBV7-6; 8 bases agree with TRBD2. J was trimmed by 7 bases and V by 1 base; bases with no gene match: 6. The germline V gene has CDR1 SGHVS and CDR2 FNYEAQ. The CDR3 totals 15 residues. The full variable domain, in which reference TRBV7-6 and TRBJ2-1 provide the parts outside the CDR3, is GAGVSQSPRYKVTKRGQDVALRCDPISGHVSLYWYRQALGQGPEFLTYFNYEAQQDKSGLPNDRFSAERPEGSISTLTIQRTEQRDSAMYRCASSLETSARNEQFFGPGTRLTVL.

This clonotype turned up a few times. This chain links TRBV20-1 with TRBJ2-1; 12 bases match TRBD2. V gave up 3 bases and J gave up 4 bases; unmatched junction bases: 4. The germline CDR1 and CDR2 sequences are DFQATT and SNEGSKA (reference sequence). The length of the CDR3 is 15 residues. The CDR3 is CSARGTSGFYNEQFF. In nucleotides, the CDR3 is TGCAGTGCTAGGGGGACTAGCGGGTTTTACAATGAGCAGTTCTTC.

The CDR3 loop reads CASSLNSHQPQHF. The CDR3 DNA is TGTGCCAGCAGCTTAAACAGTCATCAGCCCCAGCATTTT. The chain is built from TRBV7-9 and TRBJ1-5; the D is unclear. CDR3 length: 13 residues. From germline, CDR1 is SEHNR and CDR2 FQNEAQ (reference sequence). Trimming took 2 bases from V and 5 from J, leaving 7 bases between them.

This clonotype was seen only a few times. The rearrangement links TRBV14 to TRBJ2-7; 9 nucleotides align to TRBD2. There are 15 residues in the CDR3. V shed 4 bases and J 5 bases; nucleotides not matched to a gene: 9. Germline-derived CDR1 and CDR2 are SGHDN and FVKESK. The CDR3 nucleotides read TGTGCCAGCAGCCCATCGATAGCGGGAGTAGACGAGCAGTACTTC. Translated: CASSPSIAGVDEQYF. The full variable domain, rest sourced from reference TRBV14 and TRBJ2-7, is EAGVTQFPSHSVIEKGQTVTLRCDPISGHDNLYWYRRVMGKEIKFLLHFVKESKQDESGMPNNRFLAERTGGTYSTLKVQPAELEDSGVYFCASSPSIAGVDEQYFGPGTRLTVT.

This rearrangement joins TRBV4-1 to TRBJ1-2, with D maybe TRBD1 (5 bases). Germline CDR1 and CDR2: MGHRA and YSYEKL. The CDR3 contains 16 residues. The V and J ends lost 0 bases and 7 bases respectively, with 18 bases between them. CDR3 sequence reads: CASSQDSGLTGPGYTF. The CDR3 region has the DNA TGCGCCAGCAGCCAAGATTCAGGACTAACGGGGCCTGGCTACACCTTC.

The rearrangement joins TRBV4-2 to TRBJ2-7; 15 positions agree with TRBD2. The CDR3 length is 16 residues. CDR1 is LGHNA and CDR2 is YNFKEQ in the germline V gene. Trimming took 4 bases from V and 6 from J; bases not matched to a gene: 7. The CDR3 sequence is CASSLRTSGGATEQYF. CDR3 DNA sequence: TGTGCCAGCAGCCTGAGGACTAGCGGGGGGGCGACCGAGCAGTACTTC.

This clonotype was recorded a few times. In DNA form, the CDR3 reads TGCGCCAGCAGCCAAAGCCCCCCAAGGGGGCGGAACACTGAAGCTTTCTTT. It codes for CASSQSPPRGRNTEAFF. V is TRBV4-1 and J is TRBJ1-1, with 7 positions matching TRBD1. Trimming at V came to 2 bases and at J to 1 base, leaving 10 bases not matched to a gene. The CDR3 length is 17 residues. Per germline, CDR1 MGHRA and CDR2 YSYEKL.

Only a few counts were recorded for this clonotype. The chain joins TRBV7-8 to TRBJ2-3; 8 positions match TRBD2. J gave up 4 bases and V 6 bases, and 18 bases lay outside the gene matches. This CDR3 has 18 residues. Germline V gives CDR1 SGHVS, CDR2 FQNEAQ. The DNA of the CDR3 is TGTGCCAGCAGATCTTACAGTAGCGGGGCGGGAGCACCAGATACGCAGTATTTT. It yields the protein CASRSYSSGAGAPDTQYF.

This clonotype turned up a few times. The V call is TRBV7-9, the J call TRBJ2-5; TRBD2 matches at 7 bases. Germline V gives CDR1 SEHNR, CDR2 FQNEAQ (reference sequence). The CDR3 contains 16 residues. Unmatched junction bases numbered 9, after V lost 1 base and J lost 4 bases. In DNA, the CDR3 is TGTGCCAGCAGCTTAGATTCGTACGGGAGGTCAGAGACCCAGTACTTC. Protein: CASSLDSYGRSETQYF.

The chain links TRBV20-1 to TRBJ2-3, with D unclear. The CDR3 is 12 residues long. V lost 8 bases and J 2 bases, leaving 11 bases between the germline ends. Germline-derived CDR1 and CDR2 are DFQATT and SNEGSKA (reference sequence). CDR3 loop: CSCTQNTDTQYF. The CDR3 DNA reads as TGCAGTTGCACCCAAAACACAGATACGCAGTATTTT.

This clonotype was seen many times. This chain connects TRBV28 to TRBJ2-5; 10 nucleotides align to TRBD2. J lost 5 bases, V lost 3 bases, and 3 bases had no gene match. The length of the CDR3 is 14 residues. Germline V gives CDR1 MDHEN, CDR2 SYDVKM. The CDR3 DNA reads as TGTGCCAGCAGTTTGCCTAGCGGGGGTGAGACCCAGTACTTC. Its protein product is CASSLPSGGETQYF.

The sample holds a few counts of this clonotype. The CDR3 spells CASSPPGGRYEQYF. The CDR3 nucleotides are TGTGCCAGCAGCCCCCCCGGGGGAAGGTACGAGCAGTACTTC. The rearrangement uses TRBV3-1 and TRBJ2-7; tentatively, D is TRBD2 (6 bases). V was cut by 4 bases and J by 4 bases, with 14 bases left in between. The CDR3 has 14 residues. CDR1 is LGHDT and CDR2 is YNNKEL in the germline V gene (reference sequence).

DNA for the CDR3: TGCGCCAGCAGCTCGGAGGGGGCCCACTCCTACGAGCAGTACTTC. This translates into CASSSEGAHSYEQYF. This chain uses TRBV5-1 with TRBJ2-7, with D possibly TRBD1 on 7 matching bases. There are 15 residues in the CDR3. The V end was cut by 3 bases, the J end by 0 bases, with 13 bases between. Germline loops: CDR1 SGHRS, CDR2 YFSETQ. The full variable domain, rest sourced from reference TRBV5-1 and TRBJ2-7, is KAGVTQTPRYLIKTRGQQVTLSCSPISGHRSVSWYQQTPGQGLQFLFEYFSETQRNKGNFPGRFSGRQFSNSRSEMNVSTLELGDSALYLCASSSEGAHSYEQYFGPGTRLTVT.

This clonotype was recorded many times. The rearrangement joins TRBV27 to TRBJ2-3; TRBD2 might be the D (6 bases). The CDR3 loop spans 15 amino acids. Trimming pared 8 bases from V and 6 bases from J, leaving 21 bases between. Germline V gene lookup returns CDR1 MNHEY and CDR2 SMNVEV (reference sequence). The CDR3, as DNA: TGTGCCAGCCGTACTCGGAATCCAGGGAGGGATACGCAGTATTTT. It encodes CASRTRNPGRDTQYF.

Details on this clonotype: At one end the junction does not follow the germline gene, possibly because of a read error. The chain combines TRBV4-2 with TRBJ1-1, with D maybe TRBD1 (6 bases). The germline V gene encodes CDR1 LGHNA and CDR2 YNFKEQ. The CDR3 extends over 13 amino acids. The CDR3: CAISPRGLTEAFF. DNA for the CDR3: TGTGCCATCAGCCCCCGGGGGCTCACCGAAGCTTTCTTT.

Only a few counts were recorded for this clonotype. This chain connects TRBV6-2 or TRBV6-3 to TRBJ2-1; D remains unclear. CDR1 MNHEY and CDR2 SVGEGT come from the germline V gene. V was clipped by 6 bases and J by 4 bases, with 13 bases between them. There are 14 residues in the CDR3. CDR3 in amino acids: CASSRPDGYNEQFF. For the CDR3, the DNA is TGTGCCAGCAGCCGCCCGGACGGATACAATGAGCAGTTCTTC.

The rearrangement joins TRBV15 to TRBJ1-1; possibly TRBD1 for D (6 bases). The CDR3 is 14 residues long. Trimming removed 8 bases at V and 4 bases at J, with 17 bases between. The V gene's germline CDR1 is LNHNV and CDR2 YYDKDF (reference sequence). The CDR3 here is CATRSGRGFTEAFF. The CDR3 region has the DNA TGTGCCACCCGATCGGGCAGGGGATTCACTGAAGCTTTCTTT.

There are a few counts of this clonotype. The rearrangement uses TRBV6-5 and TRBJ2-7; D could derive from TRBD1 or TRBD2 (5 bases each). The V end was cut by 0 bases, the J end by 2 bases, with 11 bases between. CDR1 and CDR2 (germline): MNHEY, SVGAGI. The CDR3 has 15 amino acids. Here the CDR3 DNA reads TGTGCCAGCAGTTACTCGATTGGGGGAACCTACGAGCAGTACTTC. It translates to CASSYSIGGTYEQYF.

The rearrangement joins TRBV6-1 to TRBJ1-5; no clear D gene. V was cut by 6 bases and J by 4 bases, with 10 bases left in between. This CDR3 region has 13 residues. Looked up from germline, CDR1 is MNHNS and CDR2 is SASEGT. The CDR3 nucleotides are TGTGCCAGCAGGGTAGGGTTTAATCAGCCCCAGCATTTT. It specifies CASRVGFNQPQHF.

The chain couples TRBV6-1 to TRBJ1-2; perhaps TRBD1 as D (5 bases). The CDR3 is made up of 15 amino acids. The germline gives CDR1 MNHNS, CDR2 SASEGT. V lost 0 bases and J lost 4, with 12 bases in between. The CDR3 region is CASSEAGGKSYGYTF. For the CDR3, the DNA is TGTGCCAGCAGTGAAGCCGGGGGAAAGAGCTATGGCTACACCTTC.

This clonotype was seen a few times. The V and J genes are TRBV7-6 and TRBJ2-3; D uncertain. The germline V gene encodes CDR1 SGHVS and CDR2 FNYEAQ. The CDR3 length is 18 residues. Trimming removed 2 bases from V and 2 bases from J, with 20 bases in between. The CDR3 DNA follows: TGTGCCAGCAGCTTACCTAATAACCAAATTCTACTCACAGATACGCAGTATTTT. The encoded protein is CASSLPNNQILLTDTQYF.

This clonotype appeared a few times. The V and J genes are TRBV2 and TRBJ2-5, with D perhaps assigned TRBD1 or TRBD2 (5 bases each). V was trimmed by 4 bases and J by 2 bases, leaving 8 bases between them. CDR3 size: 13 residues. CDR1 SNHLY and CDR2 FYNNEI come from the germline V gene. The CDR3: CASSVGRQETQYF. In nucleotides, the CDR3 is TGTGCCAGCAGTGTGGGACGGCAAGAGACCCAGTACTTC.